Listed here is a single T cell receptor (beta chain). The CDR3 spans 12 residues. With 7 bases removed from V and 7 bases from J, the gap between germline ends came to 12 bases. One entry per CDR3 protein, called by TCRdb with MiXCR from the reads. The table lists just over 300,000 distinct CDR3 sequences, roughly 15% of them singletons. The data stem from a study of T cell repertoires in cytomegalovirus infection. About the study: Both CMV infection and a matching HLA type were indicated by public TCR beta signatures.

J is TRBJ2-3 and V is TRBV12-3 or TRBV12-4, with D unresolved. Sample: PBMCs. The receptor comes from a human donor in good health (CMV status not recorded). Some clones in this sample may be carry-over from other donors' samples. Here the CDR3 reads CASTFGPNTQYF. In DNA form, the CDR3 reads TGTGCCAGCACTTTCGGACCCAATACGCAGTATTTT.